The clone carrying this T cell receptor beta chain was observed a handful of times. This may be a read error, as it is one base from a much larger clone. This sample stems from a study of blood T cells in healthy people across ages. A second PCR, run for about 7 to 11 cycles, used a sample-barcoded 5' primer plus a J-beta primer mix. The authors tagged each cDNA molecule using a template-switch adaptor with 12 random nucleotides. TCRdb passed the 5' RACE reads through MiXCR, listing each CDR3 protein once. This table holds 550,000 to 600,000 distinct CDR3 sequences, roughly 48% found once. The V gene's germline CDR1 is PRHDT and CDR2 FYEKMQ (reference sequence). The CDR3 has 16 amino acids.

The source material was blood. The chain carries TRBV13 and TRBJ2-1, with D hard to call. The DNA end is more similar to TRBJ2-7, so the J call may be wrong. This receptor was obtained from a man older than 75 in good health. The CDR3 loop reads CASSPGLASSYNEQYF. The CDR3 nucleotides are TGTGCCAGCAGCCCCGGGCTTGCCAGCTCCTACAATGAGCAGTACTTC.